This entry concerns a single T cell receptor (beta chain). The antigen remains undetermined. Primers: 60 Vbeta forward and 13 Jbeta reverse. Assay used: immunoSEQ multiplex PCR; TCRdb lists only in-frame clones, some missing. The sample lists hundreds of thousands of clones; roughly 87% were seen once. The data are from a study of cytomegalovirus exposure and HLA in healthy donors. About the study: Caucasian-associated ancestry cluster membership applied to approximately 81% of around 400 genotyped donors.

Study conclusions and caveats: A classifier reportedly called cytomegalovirus status with high sensitivity and specificity. The authors assumed roughly uniform sequencing depth across donors for presence/absence analyses.

Germline loops: CDR1 LNHDA, CDR2 SQIVND (reference sequence). The CDR3 is made up of 14 amino acids. The junction had 7 bases not matched to a gene; V was cut back by 5 bases and J by 5 bases. The TCR comes from a man aged 40-49 years in good health and CMV-seropositive. Sequenced input: PBMCs. This rearrangement joins TRBV19 to TRBJ2-5, with 8 bases aligning to TRBD2. DNA of the CDR3: TGTGCCAGTAGTGTTCCGGGACTAGGGGAGACCCAGTACTTC. Its protein product is CASSVPGLGETQYF.